The 31 T cell receptor beta chains below come from one sample, sequenced in a study of T cells in Graves' hyperthyroidism and ophthalmopathy. Researchers took RNA transcripts and amplified the TCR beta CDR3 regions from them. A first-round RT-PCR of the TCR CDR3 used the HTBI primer set. TCRdb re-derived calls from the multiplex PCR reads in MiXCR, one entry per CDR3 protein. The sample lists approximately 400,000 distinct CDR3 sequences; less than 20% were seen once. Material: blood. These receptor sequences come from a man between 18 and 35 years old with Graves' ophthalmopathy.

A single count supports this clonotype. The genes are TRBV4-2 and TRBJ2-3; TRBD2 matches 8 bases. The J segment lost 0 bases and the V segment lost 3 bases, leaving 11 bases of the junction unmatched. CDR3 size: 18 residues. Germline V gives CDR1 LGHNA, CDR2 YNFKEQ. CDR3 in amino acids: CASSHERGPLSSTDTQYF. In DNA, the CDR3 is TGTGCCAGCAGCCACGAGCGGGGGCCCTTGTCTAGCACAGATACGCAGTATTTT.

DNA of the CDR3: TGTGCCAGCAGCCTCGACAGGGGCCAACAAGAGACCCAGTACTTC. This gives the protein CASSLDRGQQETQYF. This chain links TRBV5-4 with TRBJ2-5; 8 nucleotides agree with TRBD1. CDR1 is SGHNT and CDR2 is YYREEE in the germline V gene (reference sequence). The V gene end was trimmed by 4 bases and the J gene end by 2 bases; junction bases not matched to a gene: 7. The length of the CDR3 is 15 residues.

This clonotype was seen a handful of times. A much more abundant neighbour one base away suggests this may be a read error. The V and J genes are TRBV20-1 and TRBJ2-5, with D uncertain. Trimming took 2 bases from V and 1 from J, leaving 5 bases between them. This CDR3 is 12 amino acids long. Germline V gene data show CDR1 as DFQATT and CDR2 as SNEGSKA (reference sequence). CDR3 amino acids: CSARWGQETQYF. The DNA for the CDR3 is TGCAGTGCTAGATGGGGCCAAGAGACCCAGTACTTC.

This clonotype was counted a single time. The chain joins TRBV6-2 or TRBV6-3 to TRBJ1-5, with 9 nucleotides matching TRBD1. J gave up 0 bases and V 6 bases, and 6 bases lay outside the gene matches. The CDR3 is 16 residues long. Germline-derived CDR1 and CDR2 are MNHEY and SVGEGT. The CDR3 loop reads CASRDRGATSNQPQHF. The CDR3 DNA is TGTGCCAGCAGAGACAGGGGGGCTACTAGCAATCAGCCCCAGCATTTT.

This clonotype occurred many times. The chain couples TRBV7-8 to TRBJ2-1; D may be TRBD2 (5 bases). The CDR3 extends over 16 amino acids. The V end lost 1 base, the J end lost 3 bases, and 13 bases lay between the germline ends. Germline CDR1 SGHVS, CDR2 FQNEAQ. The CDR3 DNA reads TGTGCCAGCAGCTTAGAGGGCCGGGGTGTCTACAATGAGCAGTTCTTC. Translation gives CASSLEGRGVYNEQFF.

The V and J genes are TRBV25-1 and TRBJ2-7, with 8 positions matching TRBD1. Germline values: CDR1 MGHDK, CDR2 SYGVNS. Trimming at V came to 11 bases and at J to 1 base, leaving 10 bases not matched to a gene. This CDR3 has 14 residues. For the CDR3, the DNA is TGTGCCGCTTGCCGGCAGGGGGCTTCCTACGAGCAGTACTTC. It translates to CAACRQGASYEQYF.

The chain carries TRBV12-3 or TRBV12-4 and TRBJ1-1; 12 nucleotides match TRBD1. V lost 4 bases, J lost 7 bases, and 7 bases stayed unmatched. The CDR3 consists of 15 residues. Here the CDR3 reads CASSSVRDRGLEAFF. DNA for the CDR3: TGTGCCAGCAGTTCCGTCCGGGACAGGGGGCTTGAAGCTTTCTTT.

This clonotype appeared a few times. This chain links TRBV18 with TRBJ2-3, with 8 bases lining up with TRBD1. V lost 6 bases to trimming and J lost 2 bases; unmatched junction nucleotides: 13. The CDR3 sequence is 17 residues long. Germline V gives CDR1 KGHSH, CDR2 LQKENI. The CDR3 protein is CASSTTYGTGATDTQYF. In DNA form, the CDR3 reads TGTGCCAGCTCTACGACATACGGGACAGGAGCCACAGATACGCAGTATTTT.

This clonotype has a handful of counts. A much larger clone lies one base from this, so it may be a read error. No conserved phenylalanine or tryptophan is present at the end of the CDR3, so a read error is the likely explanation. The chain couples TRBV2 to TRBJ2-7, with D perhaps TRBD1 (5 bases). CDR1 is SNHLY and CDR2 is FYNNEI in the germline V gene. The CDR3 runs 14 residues. V was clipped by 7 bases and J by 2 bases, with 15 bases between them. The CDR3 reads CASTKTTAAYEQYS. The CDR3 DNA sequence: TGTGCCAGCACTAAGACGACAGCTGCCTACGAGCAGTACTCC.

V gene TRBV4-1 combines with J gene TRBJ1-2, with TRBD1 as a possible D gene (6 bases). Germline V gene sequence: CDR1 MGHRA, CDR2 YSYEKL. Trimming pared 4 bases from V and 3 bases from J, leaving 12 bases between. CDR3 length: 14 residues. Written as DNA, the CDR3 is TGCGCCAGCAGCCGTTACCCAGGGGACTATGGCTACACCTTC. Its protein product is CASSRYPGDYGYTF.

The chain has TRBV13 and TRBJ1-2, with D unresolved. Trimming stripped 2 bases from V and 8 bases from J, with 15 bases between. The CDR3 is made up of 14 amino acids. Germline V CDR1 and CDR2: PRHDT, FYEKMQ (reference sequence). This CDR3 is CASSLNGGEYGYTF. CDR3 DNA sequence: TGTGCCAGCAGCTTAAACGGAGGTGAATACGGCTACACCTTC.

The gene calls are TRBV19 and TRBJ1-2; 7 bases are shared with TRBD1. Germline trimming cut 4 bases from V and 8 bases from J; bases unmatched to any gene: 16. The CDR3 contains 16 residues. Germline V CDR1 and CDR2: LNHDA, SQIVND (reference sequence). The CDR3 DNA reads TGTGCCAGTAGTACGACAGGGATTCCGCCCCGAGGGGGCTACACCTTC. Amino acid sequence: CASSTTGIPPRGGYTF.

The rearrangement uses TRBV5-1 and TRBJ1-1; 8 nucleotides agree with TRBD1. This CDR3 region has 17 residues. The V and J ends lost 4 bases and 7 bases, in that order; junction bases with no gene match: 18. Germline V gene lookup returns CDR1 SGHRS and CDR2 YFSETQ. The CDR3 here is CASSQDNHPQGANEAFF. The CDR3 region has the DNA TGCGCCAGCAGCCAAGACAACCATCCGCAGGGGGCCAATGAAGCTTTCTTT. Combining the CDR3 with reference TRBV5-1 and TRBJ1-1 gives the whole variable domain KAGVTQTPRYLIKTRGQQVTLSCSPISGHRSVSWYQQTPGQGLQFLFEYFSETQRNKGNFPGRFSGRQFSNSRSEMNVSTLELGDSALYLCASSQDNHPQGANEAFFGQGTRLTVV.

This clonotype has more than one count but fewer than ten. The rearrangement joins TRBV19 to TRBJ2-7; a possible D gene is TRBD1 (6 bases). Germline V gene data show CDR1 as LNHDA and CDR2 as SQIVND (reference sequence). V lost 8 bases to trimming and J lost 3 bases, with 11 bases between them. The CDR3 covers 12 residues. The CDR3 bases are TGTGCCAGTGCGGGCAGGGGCTACGAGCAGTACTTC. Translating gives CASAGRGYEQYF.

The chain carries TRBV25-1 and TRBJ1-4, with D uncertain. This CDR3 is built from 15 residues. The germline V and J ends were trimmed by 1 base and 4 bases, with 10 bases remaining between them. CDR1 is MGHDK, CDR2 SYGVNS, per germline. CDR3 sequence: CASSELRGFNEKLFF. The CDR3 DNA reads as TGTGCCAGCAGTGAATTGAGAGGGTTTAATGAAAAACTGTTTTTT.

This clonotype was recorded a few times. The chain links TRBV12-3 or TRBV12-4 to TRBJ2-3; D gene unclear. The CDR3 sequence is 15 residues long. The ends were cut back, 5 bases at V and 5 bases at J, with 17 bases in the middle. The CDR3 nucleotides are TGTGCCAGCAGTCAATACGGCCTTATAGGAGATACGCAGTATTTT. Translated, it gives CASSQYGLIGDTQYF.

There are many counts of this clonotype. The V gene is TRBV7-8, the J gene TRBJ2-7, with D possibly TRBD1 on 5 matching bases. The CDR3 length is 14 residues. CDR1 SGHVS and CDR2 FQNEAQ come from the germline V gene. V was trimmed by 4 bases and J by 2 bases, leaving 12 bases between them. The CDR3 protein is CASSSGQNTYEQYF. The CDR3 coding sequence is TGTGCCAGCAGCTCCGGACAAAACACCTACGAGCAGTACTTC.

This clonotype appeared many times. The chain uses TRBV10-3 and TRBJ2-7; D is unresolved. This CDR3 region has 16 residues. CDR1 and CDR2 (germline): ENHRY, SYGVKD. Between the trimmed V and J ends, which lost 2 bases and 0 bases, there was a span of 14 bases. CDR3 sequence (DNA): TGTGCCATCAGTGAGCAGCAGGCAGTATCCTCCTACGAGCAGTACTTC. It is translated as CAISEQQAVSSYEQYF.

The chain uses TRBV6-1 and TRBJ2-2; the D gene is possibly TRBD2 (5 bases). Germline V CDR1 and CDR2: MNHNS, SASEGT. The V end was cut by 3 bases, the J end by 13 bases, with 12 bases between. This CDR3 has 12 amino acids. CDR3 in DNA: TGTGCCAGCAGTGATCCGCCTCGGGGGCTGTTTTTT. Residues: CASSDPPRGLFF.

The chain joins TRBV11-2 to TRBJ1-6; D perhaps matches TRBD1 (5 bases). Germline CDR1 and CDR2: SGHAT and FQNNGV. The CDR3 length is 17 residues. Trimming removed 2 bases at V and 14 bases at J, with 25 bases between. The DNA of the CDR3 is TGTGCCAGCAGCTTAACCCCCAGGCCGCCGACAGATGGATCCCTCCACTTT. Translated: CASSLTPRPPTDGSLHF.

This clonotype came up many times. V is TRBV5-8 and J is TRBJ2-3; D unresolved. The CDR3 contains 16 residues. CDR1 is SGHTS, CDR2 YDEGEE, per germline. Trimming removed 3 bases at V and 0 bases at J, with 14 bases between. CDR3 DNA sequence: TGTGCCAGCAGCTCGGCACAGTATTCTAGCACAGATACGCAGTATTTT. It translates to CASSSAQYSSTDTQYF.

This clonotype has ten or more counts. The CDR3 here is CASPTSVSTDTQYF. In DNA, the CDR3 is TGTGCCAGCCCCACTAGCGTGAGCACAGATACGCAGTATTTT. This rearrangement joins TRBV2 to TRBJ2-3; TRBD2 aligns across 7 bases. Unmatched junction bases numbered 5, after V lost 8 bases and J lost 0 bases. CDR1 and CDR2 from the germline V gene are SNHLY and FYNNEI. The CDR3 sequence is 14 residues long.

This clonotype appeared many times. The CDR3 DNA is TGTGCCAGCAGCCAAGTCCCCAGCTACAATGAGCAGTTCTTC. Its translation: CASSQVPSYNEQFF. The gene calls are TRBV3-1 and TRBJ2-1; D call uncertain. The germline gives CDR1 LGHDT, CDR2 YNNKEL (reference sequence). The CDR3 covers 14 residues. Trimming left V 1 base short and J 3 bases short, with 7 bases between.

This clonotype has a count of ten or more. This chain joins TRBV5-1 and TRBJ1-5; D possibly corresponds to TRBD1 (6 bases). The germline V gene encodes CDR1 SGHRS and CDR2 YFSETQ. This CDR3 spans 16 amino acids. The ends were cut back, 2 bases at V and 0 bases at J, with 12 bases in the middle. CDR3 sequence (DNA): TGCGCCAGCAGCTTACGACAGGATTATAGCAATCAGCCCCAGCATTTT. This gives the protein CASSLRQDYSNQPQHF.

As regards this clonotype: A read error may be the cause here, since a much bigger clone is one base away. The chain combines TRBV11-2 with TRBJ2-1; 12 bases are shared with TRBD2. The length of the CDR3 is 15 residues. V gave up 4 bases and J gave up 9 bases; unmatched junction bases: 7. Germline V gene data show CDR1 as SGHAT and CDR2 as FQNNGV. The CDR3 is CASSYLAGGRGEQFF. The CDR3 nucleotides read TGTGCCAGCAGCTATCTAGCGGGGGGGCGGGGTGAGCAGTTCTTC.

The table lists this clonotype with a few counts. The J gene is TRBJ2-7, the V gene TRBV5-1; 7 bases match TRBD1. The CDR3 extends over 16 amino acids. The germline CDR1 and CDR2 sequences are SGHRS and YFSETQ. V shed 3 bases, J shed 0 bases, and the junction held 9 bases outside the gene matches. CDR3 sequence: CASSSQDRLYSYEQYF. CDR3 DNA: TGCGCCAGCAGCTCTCAGGACAGGCTCTACTCCTACGAGCAGTACTTC.

There are a few counts of this clonotype. V is TRBV12-3 or TRBV12-4 and J is TRBJ2-6, with 11 bases lining up with TRBD1. The CDR3 is made up of 16 amino acids. V dropped 8 bases and J dropped 1; count of bases not matched to a gene: 4. The chain's CDR3 is CASCWDRGSGANVLTF. In DNA form, the CDR3 reads TGTGCCAGCTGCTGGGACAGGGGGTCTGGGGCCAACGTCCTGACTTTC.

This clonotype was counted at least ten times. The chain joins TRBV27 to TRBJ2-3; 8 bases fit TRBD2. CDR1 and CDR2 (germline): MNHEY, SMNVEV (reference sequence). Germline trimming cut 1 base from V and 1 base from J; bases unmatched to any gene: 7. CDR3 length: 17 residues. CDR3 sequence: CASSLWQRGLGTDTQYF. The CDR3 bases are TGTGCCAGCAGTTTATGGCAGCGGGGGCTAGGCACAGATACGCAGTATTTT.

This clonotype occurred a few times. The genes are TRBV5-1 and TRBJ2-7; D not resolved. The CDR3 totals 13 residues. Germline assignment: CDR1 SGHRS and CDR2 YFSETQ. Trimming pared 7 bases from V and 2 bases from J, leaving 13 bases between. The CDR3 nucleotides are TGCGCCAGCTCCATACAACCCCCCTACGAGCAGTACTTC. Its protein is CASSIQPPYEQYF.

The chain combines TRBV7-9 with TRBJ2-7; 10 bases fit TRBD2. With V trimmed by 6 bases and J by 5 bases, 16 bases remained unmatched. The CDR3 is 17 amino acids. Germline CDR1 and CDR2: SEHNR and FQNEAQ (reference sequence). CDR3 in DNA: TGTGCCAGCAGTCGGGACTCTAGCGGGGGTCGGGGGGACGAGCAGTACTTC. It encodes CASSRDSSGGRGDEQYF. Combining the CDR3 with reference TRBV7-9 and TRBJ2-7 gives the whole variable domain DTGVSQNPRHKITKRGQNVTFRCDPISEHNRLYWYRQTLGQGPEFLTYFQNEAQLEKSRLLSDRFSAERPKGSFSTLEIQRTEQGDSAMYLCASSRDSSGGRGDEQYFGPGTRLTVT.

In its sample, this clonotype was seen many times. The J gene is TRBJ2-7, the V gene TRBV28; D could derive from TRBD1 or TRBD2 (5 bases each). The germline CDR1 and CDR2 sequences are MDHEN and SYDVKM. The CDR3 is 14 residues long. The V end was cut by 1 base, the J end by 2 bases, with 9 bases between. CDR3 in amino acids: CASSLYRGAYEQYF. The CDR3 DNA sequence: TGTGCCAGCAGTTTATATCGGGGCGCCTACGAGCAGTACTTC.